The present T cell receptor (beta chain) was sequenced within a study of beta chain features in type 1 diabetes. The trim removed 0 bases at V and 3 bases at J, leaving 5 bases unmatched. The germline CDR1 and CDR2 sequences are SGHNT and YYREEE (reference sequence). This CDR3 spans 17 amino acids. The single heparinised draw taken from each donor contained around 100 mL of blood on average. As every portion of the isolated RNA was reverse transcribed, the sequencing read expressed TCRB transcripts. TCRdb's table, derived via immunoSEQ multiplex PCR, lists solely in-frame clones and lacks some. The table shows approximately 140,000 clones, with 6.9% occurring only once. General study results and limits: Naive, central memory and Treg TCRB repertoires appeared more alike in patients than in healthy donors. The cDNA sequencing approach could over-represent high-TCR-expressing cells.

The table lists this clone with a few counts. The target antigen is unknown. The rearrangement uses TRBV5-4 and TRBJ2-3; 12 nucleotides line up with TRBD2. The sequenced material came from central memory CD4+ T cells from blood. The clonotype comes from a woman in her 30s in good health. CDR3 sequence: CASSLGLAGARTDTQYF. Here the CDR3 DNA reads TGTGCCAGCAGCTTGGGACTAGCGGGAGCTAGGACAGATACGCAGTATTTT.